This T cell receptor beta chain was retrieved from a study of T cells and Merkel cell carcinoma outcomes. General study results and limits: In Merkel cell carcinoma, repertoire and T-cell density reportedly predicted outcomes.

V dropped 1 base and J dropped 0 bases, with 7 bases sitting between them. The germline V gene has CDR1 SGHAT and CDR2 FQDESV (reference sequence). CDR3 length: 15 amino acids. As for this clone: Its target is unknown.

Method: immunoSEQ multiplex PCR; TCRdb's copy keeps in-frame clones and lacks some. This sample has about 3,000 clones; approximately 95% occur once, and the top ten carry about 1.9%. The V and J genes are TRBV11-1 and TRBJ2-1; no definite D call. The receptor was isolated from a human donor with Merkel cell carcinoma. Specimen: tumor tissue from Merkel cell carcinoma. The DNA of the CDR3 is TGTGCCAGCAGCTTAGGGATGATCTCCTACAATGAGCAGTTCTTC. Encoded protein: CASSLGMISYNEQFF.